This TCR beta chain is from a study of T cells after yellow fever vaccination. Study background: Low-cell-number fractions were prepared with SMART-Seq v4 Ultra Low Input.

This CDR3 region has 20 residues. V trimming: 0 bases; J trimming: 0 bases; junction bases outside the gene matches: 10. Germline V gives CDR1 SGHRS, CDR2 YFSETQ. TCRdb ran MiXCR on the 5' RACE reads and lists one entry per CDR3 protein. The sample has just under 600,000 distinct CDR3 sequences, approximately 15% seen once. This clonotype has more than one count but fewer than ten. The sequenced sample was PBMCs, obtained on the day of the yellow fever booster vaccination. The source is a man in his thirties or forties who received the YFV17D yellow fever vaccine. This chain links TRBV5-1 with TRBJ2-1, with 12 bases identical to TRBD2. The CDR3 protein is CASSLEGLAGPSSSYNEQFF. The DNA for the CDR3 is TGCGCCAGCAGCTTGGAAGGACTAGCGGGACCGTCGAGCTCCTACAATGAGCAGTTCTTC. The variable domain in full, completed from reference TRBV5-1 and TRBJ2-1, reads KAGVTQTPRYLIKTRGQQVTLSCSPISGHRSVSWYQQTPGQGLQFLFEYFSETQRNKGNFPGRFSGRQFSNSRSEMNVSTLELGDSALYLCASSLEGLAGPSSSYNEQFFGPGTRLTVL.